Below are 5 T cell receptor beta chains sequenced from a single sample in a study of T cell changes during pregnancy in multiple sclerosis. TCRdb's table, derived via immunoSEQ multiplex PCR, lists solely in-frame clones and lacks some. The sample includes about 64,000 clones, almost 97% seen only once; the top ten take about 2.3%. The specimen comprised CD8+ T cells from peripheral blood mononuclear cells, sampled after pregnancy. The receptor set was obtained from a female donor with multiple sclerosis, enrolled in a pregnancy study.

The chain is built from TRBV7-9 and TRBJ2-7, with D unclear. V dropped 2 bases and J dropped 0 bases, with 8 bases sitting between them. This CDR3 spans 14 amino acids. Germline V gene data show CDR1 as SEHNR and CDR2 as FQNEAQ (reference sequence). CDR3 sequence reads: CASSLSEDSYEQYF. Here the CDR3 DNA reads TGTGCCAGCAGCTTATCTGAGGACTCCTACGAGCAGTACTTC.

For the CDR3, the DNA is TGTGCCAGCAGTTTCACGGGGGGGGTAGCGGGACCCTACAATGAGCAGTTCTTC. It codes for CASSFTGGVAGPYNEQFF. The chain carries TRBV27 and TRBJ2-1; 8 bases are a match to TRBD2. Germline CDR1 reads MNHEY; CDR2 reads SMNVEV (reference sequence). V trimming: 3 bases; J trimming: 2 bases; junction bases outside the gene matches: 12. The length of the CDR3 is 18 residues.

This chain connects TRBV19 to TRBJ2-1, with no clear D. Trimming took off 8 bases at V and 0 bases at J, with 8 bases between the two ends. This CDR3 spans 13 amino acids. CDR1 is LNHDA and CDR2 is SQIVND in the germline V gene (reference sequence). This CDR3 is CASALSSYNEQFF. The CDR3 DNA reads as TGTGCCAGTGCTTTGAGCTCCTACAATGAGCAGTTCTTC.

The chain recombines TRBV9 with TRBJ2-3; D possibly corresponds to TRBD2 (5 bases). The germline V and J ends were trimmed by 4 bases and 9 bases, with 18 bases remaining between them. Germline V gene lookup returns CDR1 SGDLS and CDR2 YYNGEE. CDR3 size: 14 residues. DNA of the CDR3: TGTGCCAGCAGCCCAGAAGGGAGAATGGACACGCAGTATTTT. This codes for CASSPEGRMDTQYF.

The chain links TRBV13 to TRBJ2-7; the match to TRBD2 covers 9 bases. The germline gives CDR1 PRHDT, CDR2 FYEKMQ (reference sequence). This CDR3 has 14 residues. V lost 6 bases, J lost 4 bases, and 7 bases stayed unmatched. The CDR3 protein is CASSQASGEYEQYF. CDR3 nucleotides: TGTGCCAGCAGTCAGGCTAGCGGGGAGTACGAGCAGTACTTC.